This TCR beta chain appears in the sequencing data of a study of blood T cell repertoires in COVID-19. Overall study context: Samples representing acute and convalescent COVID-19 were sourced from the United States, Italy and Spain. PBMCs, B-cell-depleted T cells, or T cells were the source of the cDNA or gDNA that made up the material.

V shed 5 bases and J 7 bases; nucleotides not matched to a gene: 8. This CDR3 has 15 residues. Germline lookup yields CDR1 MNHEY and CDR2 SVGAGI. Original data processing: The authors estimated nucleated cell counts from reference gene primer amplification. Produced via immunoSEQ multiplex PCR; TCRdb's table is partial and in-frame only. The V and J calls and clone size are taken from that table; D and trimming were inferred from the DNA. The data show 200,000 to 250,000 clones, 92% seen once. This chain links TRBV6-5 with TRBJ1-4, with TRBD1 matching over 9 bases. The receptor comes from a man aged 25 to 40 with COVID-19, enrolled during active disease. The sample comprised peripheral blood. This CDR3 is CASSSRGTGSEKLFF. In nucleotides, the CDR3 is TGTGCCAGCAGTAGCCGCGGGACAGGGTCTGAAAAACTGTTTTTT.